The present T cell receptor beta chain was sequenced within a study of cytotoxic CD8 clonotypes in ibrutinib-treated CLL. Turning to the study itself: The authors obtained response samples at a median of approximately 11 months of treatment, range 6 to 36.

V gave up 5 bases and J gave up 1 base, with 18 bases separating them. Germline assignment: CDR1 MNHEY and CDR2 SMNVEV (reference sequence). This CDR3 has 16 amino acids. The method was immunoSEQ multiplex PCR; TCRdb's version includes in-frame clones alone and lacks a portion of them. The sample contains 250,000 to 350,000 clones, approximately 79% of which appear only once. This chain links TRBV27 with TRBJ2-7, with D uncertain. The TCR sequence derives from a human donor with chronic lymphocytic leukemia. The source was PBMCs, collected at disease progression, from a patient treated with ibrutinib. CDR3 in DNA: TGTGCCAGCAGTCCCCGGACGAAAAGACCTTCCTACGAGCAGTACTTC. Its protein is CASSPRTKRPSYEQYF.